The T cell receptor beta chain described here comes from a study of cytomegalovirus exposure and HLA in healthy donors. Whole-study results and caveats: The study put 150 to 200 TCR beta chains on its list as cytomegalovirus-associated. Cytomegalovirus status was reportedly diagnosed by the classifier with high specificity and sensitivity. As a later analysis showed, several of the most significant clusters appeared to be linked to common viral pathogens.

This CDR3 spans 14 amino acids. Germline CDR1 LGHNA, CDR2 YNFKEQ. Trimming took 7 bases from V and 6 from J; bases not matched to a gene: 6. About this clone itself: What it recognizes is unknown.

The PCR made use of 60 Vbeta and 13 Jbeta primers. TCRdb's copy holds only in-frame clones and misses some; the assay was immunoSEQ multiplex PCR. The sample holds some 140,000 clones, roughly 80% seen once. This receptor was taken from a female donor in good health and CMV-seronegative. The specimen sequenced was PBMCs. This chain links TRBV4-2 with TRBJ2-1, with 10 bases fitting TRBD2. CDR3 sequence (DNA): TGTGCCAGCATGCCGGGACTAGCGAGCAATGAGCAGTTCTTC. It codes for CASMPGLASNEQFF.